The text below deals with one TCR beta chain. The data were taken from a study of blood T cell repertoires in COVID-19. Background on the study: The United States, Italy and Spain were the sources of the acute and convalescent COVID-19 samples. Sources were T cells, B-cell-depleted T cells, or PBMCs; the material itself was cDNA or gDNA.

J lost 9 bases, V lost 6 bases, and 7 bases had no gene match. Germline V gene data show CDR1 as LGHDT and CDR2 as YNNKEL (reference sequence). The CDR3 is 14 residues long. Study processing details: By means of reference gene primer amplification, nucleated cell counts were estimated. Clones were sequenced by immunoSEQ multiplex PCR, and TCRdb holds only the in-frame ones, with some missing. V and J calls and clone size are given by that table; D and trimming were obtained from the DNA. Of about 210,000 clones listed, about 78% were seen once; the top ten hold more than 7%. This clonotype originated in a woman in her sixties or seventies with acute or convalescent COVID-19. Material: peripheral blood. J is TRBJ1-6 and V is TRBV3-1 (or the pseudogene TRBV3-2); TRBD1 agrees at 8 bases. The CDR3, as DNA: TGTGCCAGCAGTCAGGGGGCGGTTAGTTCACCCCTCCACTTT. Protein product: CASSQGAVSSPLHF.